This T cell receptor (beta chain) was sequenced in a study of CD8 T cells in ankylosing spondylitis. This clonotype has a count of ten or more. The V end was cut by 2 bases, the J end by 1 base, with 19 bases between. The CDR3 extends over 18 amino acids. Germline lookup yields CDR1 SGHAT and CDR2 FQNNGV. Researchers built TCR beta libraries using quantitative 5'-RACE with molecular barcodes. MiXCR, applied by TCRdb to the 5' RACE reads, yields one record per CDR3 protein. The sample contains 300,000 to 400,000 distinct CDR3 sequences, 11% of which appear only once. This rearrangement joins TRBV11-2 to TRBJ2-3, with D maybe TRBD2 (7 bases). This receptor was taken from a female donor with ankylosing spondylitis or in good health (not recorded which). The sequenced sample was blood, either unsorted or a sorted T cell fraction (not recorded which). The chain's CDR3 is CASSLTSLRGTRTDTQYF. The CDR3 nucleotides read TGTGCCAGCAGCTTAACCTCCCTGCGGGGGACACGCACAGATACGCAGTATTTT.